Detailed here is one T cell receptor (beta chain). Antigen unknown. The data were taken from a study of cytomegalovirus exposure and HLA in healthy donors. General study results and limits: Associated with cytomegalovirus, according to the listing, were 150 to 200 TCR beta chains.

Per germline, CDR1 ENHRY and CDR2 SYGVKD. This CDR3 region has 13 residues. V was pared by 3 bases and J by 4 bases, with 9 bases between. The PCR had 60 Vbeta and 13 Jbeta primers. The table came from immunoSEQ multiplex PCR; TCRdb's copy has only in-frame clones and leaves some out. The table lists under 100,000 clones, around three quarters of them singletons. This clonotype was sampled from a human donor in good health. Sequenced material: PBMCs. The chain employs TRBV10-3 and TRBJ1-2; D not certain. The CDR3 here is CAISDSMGYGYTF. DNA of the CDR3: TGTGCCATCAGTGATAGCATGGGCTATGGCTACACCTTC.